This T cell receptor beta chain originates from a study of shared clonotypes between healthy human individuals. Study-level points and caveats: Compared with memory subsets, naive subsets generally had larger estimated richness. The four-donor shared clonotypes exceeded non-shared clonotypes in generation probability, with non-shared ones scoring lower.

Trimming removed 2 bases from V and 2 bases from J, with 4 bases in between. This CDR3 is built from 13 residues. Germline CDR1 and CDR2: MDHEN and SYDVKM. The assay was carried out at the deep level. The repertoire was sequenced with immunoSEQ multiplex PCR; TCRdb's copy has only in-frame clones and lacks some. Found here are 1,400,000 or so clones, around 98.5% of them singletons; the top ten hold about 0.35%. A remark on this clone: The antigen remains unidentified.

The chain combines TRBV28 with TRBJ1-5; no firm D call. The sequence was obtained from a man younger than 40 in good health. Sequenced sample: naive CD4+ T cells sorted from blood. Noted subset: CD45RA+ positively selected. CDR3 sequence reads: CASSLSRNQPQHF. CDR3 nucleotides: TGTGCCAGCAGTTTAAGTCGCAATCAGCCCCAGCATTTT.